Following are 6 T cell receptor beta chains from one sample sequenced in a study of CD8+CD57+ T cells in acquired aplastic anemia. Profiling that covered TCR beta VDJ and CDR3 relied on genomic DNA as its template. A single record per CDR3 protein comes from TCRdb applying MiXCR to the reads. The table includes some 170,000 distinct CDR3 sequences, under 55% detected once. All sequencing subjects had displayed CD8+CD57+ cell expansion on flow cytometry. Sequenced material: sorted CD4+, CD8+, or CD8+CD57+ T cells (not recorded which) from PBMCs. The origin of the receptors is a human donor with aplastic anemia.

There are a few counts of this clonotype. The rearrangement uses TRBV15 and TRBJ1-1; D is unclear. V was shortened by 0 bases and J by 7 bases, with 6 bases between the two germline ends. The CDR3 length is 12 residues. From germline, CDR1 is LNHNV and CDR2 YYDKDF (reference sequence). CDR3: CATSRDRHEAFF. The CDR3 DNA is TGTGCCACCAGCAGAGATCGTCATGAAGCTTTCTTT. Filled out from reference TRBV15 and TRBJ1-1, the complete variable domain reads DAMVIQNPRYQVTQFGKPVTLSCSQTLNHNVMYWYQQKSSQAPKLLFHYYDKDFNNEADTPDNFQSRRPNTSFCFLDIRSPGLGDTAMYLCATSRDRHEAFFGQGTRLTVV.

The chain links TRBV10-3 to TRBJ2-3; TRBD2 agrees at 7 bases. Germline lookup yields CDR1 ENHRY and CDR2 SYGVKD. V shed 10 bases, J shed 4 bases, and the junction held 11 bases outside the gene matches. This CDR3 contains 14 residues. In DNA, the CDR3 is TGTGCCACCTCGAAACGCGGGAGTGCAGATACGCAGTATTTT. Its protein is CATSKRGSADTQYF.

The chain employs TRBV12-5 and TRBJ2-5; 10 bases align to TRBD2. The CDR3 consists of 18 residues. J was trimmed by 3 bases and V by 1 base; bases with no gene match: 11. The germline CDR1 and CDR2 sequences are LGHNT and FRNRAP. In nucleotides, the CDR3 is TGTGCTAGTGGTTTGGCCCGAAGAGCGGGGGGGCGAGAAGAGACCCAGTACTTC. Protein: CASGLARRAGGREETQYF.

This clonotype was recorded many times. This chain uses TRBV18 with TRBJ2-7, with no clear D. The germline V gene has CDR1 KGHSH and CDR2 LQKENI. V lost 0 bases and J 0 bases, leaving 3 bases between the germline ends. CDR3 length: 13 residues. CDR3 protein: CASSPPDSYEQYF. CDR3 DNA: TGTGCCAGCTCACCACCCGACTCCTACGAGCAGTACTTC.

This clonotype has ten or more counts. The chain recombines TRBV20-1 with TRBJ2-7; possibly TRBD2 for D (5 bases). Trimming stripped 1 base from V and 6 bases from J, with 13 bases between. Germline V gene lookup returns CDR1 DFQATT and CDR2 SNEGSKA (reference sequence). The CDR3 has 13 amino acids. Written as DNA, the CDR3 is TGCAGTGCTAGAGGGTGGGAAGGAGGCGAGCAGTACTTC. Translation: CSARGWEGGEQYF.

This clonotype was found many times. The genes are TRBV7-2 and TRBJ2-3; 10 bases line up with TRBD2. Germline assignment: CDR1 SGHTA and CDR2 FQGNSA. The CDR3 loop spans 15 amino acids. Trimming cost V 3 bases and J 1 base; bases outside gene matches: 1. The CDR3 region is CASSFGLAGTDTQYF. The CDR3 DNA is TGTGCCAGCAGCTTCGGACTAGCGGGCACAGATACGCAGTATTTT.